The T cell receptor beta chain under discussion was sequenced for a study of blood T cell repertoires in COVID-19. About the study: Researchers got acute and convalescent COVID-19 samples from the United States, Italy and Spain. Sources were T cells, B-cell-depleted T cells, or PBMCs; the material itself was cDNA or gDNA.

Clones were sequenced by immunoSEQ multiplex PCR, and TCRdb holds only the in-frame ones, with some missing. The data show about 310,000 clones, with 87% seen just once and 1% held by the top ten. Per germline, CDR1 ENHRY and CDR2 SYGVKD. The CDR3 covers 14 residues. V was clipped by 10 bases and J by 3 bases; unmatched bases: 6. This clonotype originated in a man between 50 and 59 years old with active or convalescent COVID-19. The chain uses TRBV10-3 and TRBJ2-2; TRBD1 matches 9 bases. The sequencing input was peripheral blood. CDR3 nucleotide sequence: TGTGCCACCTCGGACAGGGGTGACACCGGGGAGCTGTTTTTT. It specifies CATSDRGDTGELFF.